What follows are 4 T cell receptor beta chains derived from one specimen sequenced in a study of blood T cell repertoires in COVID-19. Data came from immunoSEQ multiplex PCR; TCRdb stores just in-frame clones and leaves some out. The table shows about 39,000 clones, with 80% to 95% occurring only once. The sequencing sample was made of peripheral blood. All receptors come from a man between 50 and 59 years old with active COVID-19.

V is TRBV7-3 and J is TRBJ2-1; 11 nucleotides align to TRBD1. The CDR3 totals 16 residues. Germline loops: CDR1 SGHTA, CDR2 FQGTGA. V was clipped by 6 bases and J by 3 bases; unmatched bases: 7. The CDR3 loop reads CASSMGGTGGYNEQFF. In DNA form, the CDR3 reads TGTGCCAGCAGTATGGGTGGGACAGGGGGCTACAATGAGCAGTTCTTC. Based on the CDR3 plus reference TRBV7-3 and TRBJ2-1, the full variable domain is GAGVSQTPSNKVTEKGKYVELRCDPISGHTALYWYRQSLGQGPEFLIYFQGTGAADDSGLPNDRFFAVRPEGSVSTLKIQRTERGDSAVYLCASSMGGTGGYNEQFFGPGTRLTVL.

V gene TRBV7-2 combines with J gene TRBJ1-5; D remains unclear. Trimming pared 0 bases from V and 5 bases from J, leaving 8 bases between. The germline V gene has CDR1 SGHTA and CDR2 FQGNSA. The CDR3 runs 14 residues. The CDR3: CASSLALGYQPQHF. The CDR3, as DNA: TGTGCCAGCAGCTTAGCACTAGGTTATCAGCCCCAGCATTTT.

The J gene is TRBJ2-7, the V gene TRBV5-6; D is perhaps TRBD2 (5 bases). This CDR3 contains 17 residues. Looked up from germline, CDR1 is SGHDT and CDR2 is YYEEEE. Trimming removed 1 base from V and 0 bases from J, with 17 bases in between. CDR3 coding DNA: TGTGCCAGCAGCTTGTCGCCGGACTCCTTCAGCTCCTACGAGCAGTACTTC. Translated: CASSLSPDSFSSYEQYF.

V is TRBV11-1 and J is TRBJ1-3, with TRBD1 matching 7 bases. CDR1 is SGHAT and CDR2 is FQDESV in the germline V gene (reference sequence). Trimming took 5 bases from V and 2 from J; bases not matched to a gene: 3. This CDR3 spans 14 amino acids. The DNA for the CDR3 is TGTGCCAGCAGCGCCGACAGGGCTGGAAACACCATATATTTT. It codes for CASSADRAGNTIYF.